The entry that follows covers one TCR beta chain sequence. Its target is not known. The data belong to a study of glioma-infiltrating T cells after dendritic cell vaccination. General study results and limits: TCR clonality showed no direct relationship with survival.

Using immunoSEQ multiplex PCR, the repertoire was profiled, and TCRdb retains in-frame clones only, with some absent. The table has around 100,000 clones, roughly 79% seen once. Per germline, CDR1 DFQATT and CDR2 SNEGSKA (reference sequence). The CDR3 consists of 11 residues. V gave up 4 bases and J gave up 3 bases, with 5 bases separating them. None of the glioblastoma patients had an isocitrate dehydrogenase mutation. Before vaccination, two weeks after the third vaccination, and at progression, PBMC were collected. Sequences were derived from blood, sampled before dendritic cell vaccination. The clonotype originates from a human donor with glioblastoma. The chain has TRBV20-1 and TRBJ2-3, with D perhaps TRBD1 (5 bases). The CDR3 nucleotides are TGCAGTGCTACAGGGACAGATACGCAGTATTTT. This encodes CSATGTDTQYF.